The entry that follows covers one T cell receptor beta chain sequence. Germline values: CDR1 SQVTM, CDR2 ANQGSEA. The V end was cut by 1 base, the J end by 6 bases, with 9 bases between. The length of the CDR3 is 12 residues. The data derive from a study of blood T cells in healthy people across ages. Next came a second PCR, run for about 6 to 12 cycles, which used a sample-barcoded 5' primer along with a J-beta primer mix. TCRdb called the 5' RACE reads again in MiXCR, with one record for every CDR3 protein. The repertoire holds about 1,400,000 distinct CDR3 sequences, with around 39% as singletons. The sequence was collected from a woman aged 18-29 years in good health. This rearrangement joins TRBV29-1 to TRBJ2-5; no clear D. The sample consisted of blood. CDR3 region: CSVEGGGQTQYF. The CDR3 DNA sequence: TGCAGCGTTGAAGGGGGTGGGCAGACCCAGTACTTC.